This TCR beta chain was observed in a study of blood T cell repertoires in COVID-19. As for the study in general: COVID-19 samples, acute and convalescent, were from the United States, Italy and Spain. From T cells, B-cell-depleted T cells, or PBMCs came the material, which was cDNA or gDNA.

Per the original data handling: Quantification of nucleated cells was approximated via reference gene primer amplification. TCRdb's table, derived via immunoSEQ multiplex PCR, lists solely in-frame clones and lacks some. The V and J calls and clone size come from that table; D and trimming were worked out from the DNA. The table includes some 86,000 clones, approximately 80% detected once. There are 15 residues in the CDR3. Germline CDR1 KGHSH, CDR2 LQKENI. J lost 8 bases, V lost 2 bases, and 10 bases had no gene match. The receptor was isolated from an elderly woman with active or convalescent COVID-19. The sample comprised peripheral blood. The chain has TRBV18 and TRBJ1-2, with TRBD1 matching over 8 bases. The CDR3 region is CASSPSLDRALGYTF. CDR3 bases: TGTGCCAGCTCACCATCACTGGACAGGGCTCTGGGCTACACCTTC.